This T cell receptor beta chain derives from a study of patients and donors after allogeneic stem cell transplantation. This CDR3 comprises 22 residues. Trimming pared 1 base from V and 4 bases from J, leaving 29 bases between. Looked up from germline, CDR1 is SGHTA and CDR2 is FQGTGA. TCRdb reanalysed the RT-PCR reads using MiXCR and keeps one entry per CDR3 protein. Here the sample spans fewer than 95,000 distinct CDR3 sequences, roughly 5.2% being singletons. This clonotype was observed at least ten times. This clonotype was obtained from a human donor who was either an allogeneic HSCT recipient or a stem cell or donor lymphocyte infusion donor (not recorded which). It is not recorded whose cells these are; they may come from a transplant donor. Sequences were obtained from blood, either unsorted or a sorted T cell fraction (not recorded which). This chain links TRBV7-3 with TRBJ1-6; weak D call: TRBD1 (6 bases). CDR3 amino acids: CASSLIMGPRTHRDTYNSPLHF. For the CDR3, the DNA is TGTGCCAGCAGCTTAATCATGGGACCACGCACGCACCGGGACACTTATAATTCACCCCTCCACTTT. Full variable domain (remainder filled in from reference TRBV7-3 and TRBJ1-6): GAGVSQTPSNKVTEKGKYVELRCDPISGHTALYWYRQSLGQGPEFLIYFQGTGAADDSGLPNDRFFAVRPEGSVSTLKIQRTERGDSAVYLCASSLIMGPRTHRDTYNSPLHFGNGTRLTVT.